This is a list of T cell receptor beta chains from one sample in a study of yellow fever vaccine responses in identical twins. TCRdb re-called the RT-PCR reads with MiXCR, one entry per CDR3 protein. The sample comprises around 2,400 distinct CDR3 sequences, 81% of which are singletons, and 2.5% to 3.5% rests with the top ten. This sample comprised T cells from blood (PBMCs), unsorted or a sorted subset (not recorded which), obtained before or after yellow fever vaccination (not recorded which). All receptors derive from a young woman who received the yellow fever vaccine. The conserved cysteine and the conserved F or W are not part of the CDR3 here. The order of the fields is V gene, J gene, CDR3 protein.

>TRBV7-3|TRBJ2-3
ASSQLAGGLDTQY
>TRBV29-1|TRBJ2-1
SVDRAEQF
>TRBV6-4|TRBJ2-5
ASSDQLAGLQETQY
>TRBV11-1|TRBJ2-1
ASSFRVEGNEQF
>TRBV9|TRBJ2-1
ASSVSWDRVNEQF
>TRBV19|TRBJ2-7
ASSRGTSGSPYEQY
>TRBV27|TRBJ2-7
ASSPTPGYEQY
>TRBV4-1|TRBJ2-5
ASSLRQGGETQY
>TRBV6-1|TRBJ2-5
ASSGSGSGETQY
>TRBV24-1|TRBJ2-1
ATSDQKRADNEQF
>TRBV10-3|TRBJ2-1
AISGLAGEVNEQF